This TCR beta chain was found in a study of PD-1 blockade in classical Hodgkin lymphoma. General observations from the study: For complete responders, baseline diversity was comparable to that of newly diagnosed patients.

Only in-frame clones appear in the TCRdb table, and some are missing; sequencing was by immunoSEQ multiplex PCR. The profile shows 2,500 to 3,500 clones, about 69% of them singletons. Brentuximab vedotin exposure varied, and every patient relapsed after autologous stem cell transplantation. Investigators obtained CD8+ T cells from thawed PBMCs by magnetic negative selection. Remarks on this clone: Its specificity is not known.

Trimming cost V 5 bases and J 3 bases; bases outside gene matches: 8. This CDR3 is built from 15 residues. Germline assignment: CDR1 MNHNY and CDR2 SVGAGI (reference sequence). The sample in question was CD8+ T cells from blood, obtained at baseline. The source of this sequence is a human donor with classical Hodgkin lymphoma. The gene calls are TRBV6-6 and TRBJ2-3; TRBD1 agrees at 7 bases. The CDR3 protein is CASSQLTGRTDTQYF. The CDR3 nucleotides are TGTGCCAGCAGTCAGCTGACAGGGAGAACAGATACGCAGTATTTT.